Below, 26 T cell receptor beta chains from the same sample are listed, as sequenced in a study of Graves' ophthalmopathy and Graves' hyperthyroidism. Scientists amplified the TCR beta CDR3 regions from RNA transcripts. Investigators did first-round RT-PCR with HTBI primers, then second-round multiplex PCR. TCRdb reprocessed the multiplex PCR reads via MiXCR and lists one record per CDR3 protein. The sample records hundreds of thousands of distinct CDR3 sequences, about a fifth being singletons. Sequenced input: peripheral blood. All receptors derive from a woman under 30 with stable Graves' hyperthyroidism. Some clones in this sample may be carry-over from other donors' samples.

This clonotype was recorded many times. The CDR3 loop is CSAHGLAEIRETQYF. CDR3 sequence (DNA): TGCAGTGCCCATGGACTAGCGGAGATCCGGGAGACCCAGTACTTC. J is TRBJ2-5 and V is TRBV20-1; 10 bases are a match to TRBD2. CDR1 DFQATT and CDR2 SNEGSKA come from the germline V gene (reference sequence). The CDR3 totals 15 residues. The V and J ends lost 6 bases and 5 bases, in that order; junction bases with no gene match: 12.

This clonotype was detected many times. The genes are TRBV5-1 and TRBJ2-7; D perhaps matches TRBD2 (6 bases). This CDR3 is 14 amino acids long. Trimming took off 0 bases at V and 3 bases at J, with 10 bases between the two ends. Germline CDR1 is SGHRS and CDR2 is YFSETQ. The CDR3 nucleotides read TGCGCCAGCAGCTTGGTCGGGAGCCTCTACGAGCAGTACTTC. It codes for CASSLVGSLYEQYF.

The sample holds a few counts of this clonotype. This may come from a read error, since a much larger clone is one base off. The rearrangement uses TRBV20-1 and TRBJ1-6; 7 bases fit TRBD1. Per the germline V gene, CDR1 is DFQATT and CDR2 is SNEGSKA (reference sequence). This CDR3 is built from 15 residues. The CDR3 sequence: CSARPEGTDNSHLHF. CDR3 nucleotides: TGCAGTGCTAGGCCTGAAGGGACAGATAATTCACACCTCCACTTT.

This clonotype was counted a single time. The chain carries TRBV29-1 and TRBJ2-5; 11 nucleotides match TRBD2. This CDR3 region has 15 residues. Per germline, CDR1 SQVTM and CDR2 ANQGSEA. J gave up 5 bases and V 6 bases, and 11 bases lay outside the gene matches. In DNA form, the CDR3 reads TGCAGCGTCCATCCCACTAGCGGGGGCCCTGAGACCCAGTACTTC. This sequence encodes CSVHPTSGGPETQYF.

The chain recombines TRBV3-1 with TRBJ1-2; 8 nucleotides line up with TRBD1. The CDR3 extends over 14 amino acids. V lost 5 bases to trimming and J lost 3 bases; unmatched junction nucleotides: 5. Germline-derived CDR1 and CDR2 are LGHDT and YNNKEL (reference sequence). The CDR3 DNA follows: TGTGCCAGCAGCTCTCAGGGGGCGGACTATGGCTACACCTTC. Its protein is CASSSQGADYGYTF.

This clonotype was seen just once. Its ends do not fully match the called genes, so a read error is possible. The CDR3 region has the DNA TGTGCCAGCAGCAGTATGTGGGCAGACACCGGGGAGCTGGTTTTT. Residues: CASSSMWADTGELVF. The chain is built from TRBV7-9 and TRBJ2-2; TRBD2 might be the D (5 bases). Looked up from germline, CDR1 is SEHNR and CDR2 is FQNEAQ (reference sequence). The CDR3 consists of 15 residues.

This chain joins TRBV5-1 and TRBJ2-2, with D tentatively TRBD1 or TRBD2 (5 bases each). V gave up 5 bases and J gave up 1 base, with 15 bases separating them. This CDR3 has 16 residues. Germline V lookup: CDR1 SGHRS, CDR2 YFSETQ. In nucleotides, the CDR3 is TGCGCCAGCAGTTCAGGGACCCTTCTGAACACCGGGGAGCTGTTTTTT. It specifies CASSSGTLLNTGELFF. Full variable domain (outside the CDR3, taken from reference TRBV5-1 and TRBJ2-2): KAGVTQTPRYLIKTRGQQVTLSCSPISGHRSVSWYQQTPGQGLQFLFEYFSETQRNKGNFPGRFSGRQFSNSRSEMNVSTLELGDSALYLCASSSGTLLNTGELFFGEGSRLTVL.

The table lists this clonotype with many counts. The gene calls are TRBV2 and TRBJ2-2, with D perhaps matching TRBD1 (6 bases). Germline V CDR1 and CDR2: SNHLY, FYNNEI. The CDR3 has 13 amino acids. V lost 3 bases, J lost 6 bases, and 8 bases lay in between. CDR3 sequence: CASSEGAPGELFF. The CDR3, as DNA: TGTGCCAGCAGTGAGGGGGCCCCCGGGGAGCTGTTTTTT.

This clonotype was picked up many times. The chain has TRBV28 and TRBJ1-2; D gene uncertain. From germline, CDR1 is MDHEN and CDR2 SYDVKM. V lost 2 bases and J 8 bases, leaving 12 bases between the germline ends. This CDR3 comprises 13 residues. CDR3 in DNA: TGTGCCAGCAGTTTAGGGTGGGAAAGCGGCTACACCTTC. Its translation: CASSLGWESGYTF.

This clonotype was picked up a small number of times. The DNA for the CDR3 is TGCAGTGCTAGAGCATTTGGGTCGAGATTTACTAACTATGGCTACACCTTC. Amino acid sequence: CSARAFGSRFTNYGYTF. The gene calls are TRBV20-1 and TRBJ1-2, with D unresolved. V gave up 1 base and J gave up 0 bases, with 18 bases separating them. Per germline, CDR1 DFQATT and CDR2 SNEGSKA (reference sequence). CDR3 length: 17 amino acids.

This clonotype was observed a handful of times. The rearrangement uses TRBV27 and TRBJ1-2, with TRBD1 as a possible D gene (6 bases). Per germline, CDR1 MNHEY and CDR2 SMNVEV (reference sequence). Trimming left V 2 bases short and J 7 bases short, with 14 bases between. This CDR3 is built from 14 residues. CDR3 protein: CASSLDPGAGGYTF. The CDR3, as DNA: TGTGCCAGCAGTTTAGACCCGGGGGCGGGTGGCTACACCTTC.

The chain uses TRBV10-3 and TRBJ2-7; a weak D match, TRBD1 (6 bases). V dropped 6 bases and J dropped 2 bases, with 8 bases sitting between them. The CDR3 is made up of 12 amino acids. CDR1 ENHRY and CDR2 SYGVKD come from the germline V gene. The CDR3 DNA is TGTGCCATCAGGGACAGCCCCTACGAGCAGTACTTC. Amino acid sequence: CAIRDSPYEQYF.

With regard to this clonotype: The conserved final phenylalanine or tryptophan is absent from the CDR3, which likely points to a read error. V is TRBV28 and J is TRBJ1-1; D unclear. Trimming cost V 7 bases and J 4 bases, with 13 bases left between them. Looked up from germline, CDR1 is MDHEN and CDR2 is SYDVKM. This CDR3 has 13 residues. CDR3 in amino acids: CASTLWGITEAFS. In DNA, the CDR3 is TGTGCCAGCACCCTTTGGGGTATCACTGAAGCTTTCTCT.

This clonotype was recorded a few times. This clone may be a read error of a much larger clone one base away. The conserved final phenylalanine or tryptophan is absent from the CDR3, which likely points to a read error. V and J are TRBV29-1 and TRBJ2-2; no clear D. V lost 4 bases to trimming and J lost 4 bases, with 7 bases between them. Germline V CDR1 and CDR2: SQVTM, ANQGSEA. The length of the CDR3 is 12 residues. CDR3 DNA: TGCAGCGTTGCGGTGGGCACCGGGGAGCTGTTTGTT. This translates into CSVAVGTGELFV.

The V and J genes are TRBV6-1 and TRBJ1-5; D not certain. There are 13 residues in the CDR3. The V gene's germline CDR1 is MNHNS and CDR2 SASEGT. V lost 7 bases to trimming and J lost 3 bases, with 10 bases between them. Here the CDR3 reads CASMAGFNQPQHF. Written as DNA, the CDR3 is TGTGCCAGCATGGCCGGGTTCAATCAGCCCCAGCATTTT.

This clonotype was detected ten times or more. The rearrangement links TRBV28 to TRBJ2-7; D not resolved. V lost 7 bases and J 4 bases, leaving 17 bases between the germline ends. The CDR3 is made up of 14 amino acids. CDR1 is MDHEN and CDR2 is SYDVKM in the germline V gene. The CDR3 reads CASKPRSNIYEQYF. The DNA for the CDR3 is TGTGCCAGCAAGCCGCGTTCAAACATTTACGAGCAGTACTTC.

The chain combines TRBV6-2 or TRBV6-3 with TRBJ1-1; tentatively, D is TRBD1 (6 bases). Germline values: CDR1 MNHEY, CDR2 SVGEGT. Trimming took off 9 bases at V and 2 bases at J, with 10 bases between the two ends. This CDR3 comprises 12 residues. CDR3 region: CARLQGNTEAFF. The CDR3 nucleotides read TGTGCCAGATTACAGGGAAACACTGAAGCTTTCTTT.

This clonotype was found many times. The J gene is TRBJ2-7, the V gene TRBV27; D is unresolved. Germline assignment: CDR1 MNHEY and CDR2 SMNVEV (reference sequence). Deletions cut 10 bases from V and 6 bases from J, with 16 bases between. CDR3 length: 12 residues. The CDR3 protein is CATNSVGSEQYF. Written as DNA, the CDR3 is TGTGCCACCAATTCAGTGGGATCCGAGCAGTACTTC.

This clonotype was detected many times. For the CDR3, the DNA is TGCGCCAGCAGATCCGACAGGGGAGGAGGCTACACCTTC. Its translation is CASRSDRGGGYTF. The chain links TRBV5-1 to TRBJ1-2, with TRBD1 identical over 8 bases. CDR3 length equals 13 residues. In germline, CDR1 is SGHRS, CDR2 YFSETQ. J was trimmed by 8 bases and V by 5 bases; bases with no gene match: 8.

Remarks on this clonotype: A much bigger clone sits one base away, suggesting this may be a read error. The conserved phenylalanine or tryptophan normally closing the CDR3 is absent here, so this likely arose from a read error. This sequence joins TRBV19 and TRBJ1-2, with 8 positions matching TRBD1. The CDR3 runs 14 residues. The V segment lost 7 bases and the J segment 2 bases; nucleotides outside the gene matches: 6. The V gene's germline CDR1 is LNHDA and CDR2 SQIVND (reference sequence). The CDR3 loop is CASIEQGANYGYTL. CDR3 in DNA: TGTGCCAGTATCGAGCAGGGGGCGAACTATGGCTACACCTTG.

This clonotype was recorded many times. The chain combines TRBV6-1 with TRBJ2-7; tentatively, D is TRBD2 (5 bases). This CDR3 region has 15 residues. Germline values: CDR1 MNHNS, CDR2 SASEGT. V was cut by 7 bases and J by 1 base, with 17 bases left in between. CDR3 loop: CASTPGVKRSYEQYF. CDR3 in DNA: TGTGCCAGCACCCCCGGGGTCAAACGATCCTACGAGCAGTACTTC.

The chain is built from TRBV28 and TRBJ2-7; maybe TRBD1 (6 bases). Trimming took off 6 bases at V and 3 bases at J, with 15 bases between the two ends. The CDR3 totals 14 residues. The germline CDR1 and CDR2 sequences are MDHEN and SYDVKM. For the CDR3, the DNA is TGTGCCAGCAGACCCGAGACAGGAGACTACGAGCAGTACTTC. Protein sequence: CASRPETGDYEQYF.

The CDR3 spells CASMGQGDTEAFF. The CDR3 DNA reads as TGTGCCAGCATGGGACAGGGTGACACTGAAGCTTTCTTT. The chain couples TRBV19 to TRBJ1-1; the match to TRBD1 covers 9 bases. V was clipped by 9 bases and J by 3 bases; unmatched bases: 5. Per the germline V gene, CDR1 is LNHDA and CDR2 is SQIVND (reference sequence). CDR3 length equals 13 residues.

The sample holds a few counts of this clonotype. V gene TRBV6-1 combines with J gene TRBJ1-1; D is unclear. V dropped 6 bases and J dropped 6 bases, with 11 bases sitting between them. Looked up from germline, CDR1 is MNHNS and CDR2 is SASEGT. This CDR3 is 12 amino acids long. CDR3: CASRLTSAEAFF. CDR3 coding DNA: TGTGCCAGCAGATTGACCAGTGCTGAAGCTTTCTTT.

This clonotype was picked up many times. The rearrangement uses TRBV12-3 or TRBV12-4 and TRBJ2-1; 10 bases map to TRBD2. The CDR3 totals 15 residues. The trim removed 6 bases at V and 6 bases at J, leaving 8 bases unmatched. The CDR3, as DNA: TGTGCCAGCAGACTCACTAGCGGGACTCCCAATGAGCAGTTCTTC. Translated: CASRLTSGTPNEQFF.

This clonotype appeared many times. This chain links TRBV6-1 with TRBJ2-7; the match to TRBD1 covers 12 bases. Germline CDR1 reads MNHNS; CDR2 reads SASEGT. The CDR3 contains 15 residues. Trimming at V came to 5 bases and at J to 4 bases, leaving 6 bases not matched to a gene. The CDR3, as DNA: TGTGCCAGCAGTCCCCGGGACAGGGGGCTATACGAGCAGTACTTC. Translated: CASSPRDRGLYEQYF.